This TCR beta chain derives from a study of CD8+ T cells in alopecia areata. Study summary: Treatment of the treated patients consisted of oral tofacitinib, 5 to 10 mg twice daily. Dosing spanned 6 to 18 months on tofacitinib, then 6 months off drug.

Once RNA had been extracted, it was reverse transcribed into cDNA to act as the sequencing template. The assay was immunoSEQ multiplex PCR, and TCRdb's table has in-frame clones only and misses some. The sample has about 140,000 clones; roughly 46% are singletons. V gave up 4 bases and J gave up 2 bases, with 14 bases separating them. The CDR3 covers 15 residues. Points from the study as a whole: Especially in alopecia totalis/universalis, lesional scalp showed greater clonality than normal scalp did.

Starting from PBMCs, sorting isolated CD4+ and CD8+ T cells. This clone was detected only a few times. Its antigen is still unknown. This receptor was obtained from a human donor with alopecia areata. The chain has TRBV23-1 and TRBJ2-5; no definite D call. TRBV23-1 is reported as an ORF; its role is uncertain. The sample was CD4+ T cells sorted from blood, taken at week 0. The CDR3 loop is CASSPWAPGQETQYF. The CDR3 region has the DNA TGCGCCAGCAGTCCCTGGGCCCCTGGTCAAGAGACCCAGTACTTC.